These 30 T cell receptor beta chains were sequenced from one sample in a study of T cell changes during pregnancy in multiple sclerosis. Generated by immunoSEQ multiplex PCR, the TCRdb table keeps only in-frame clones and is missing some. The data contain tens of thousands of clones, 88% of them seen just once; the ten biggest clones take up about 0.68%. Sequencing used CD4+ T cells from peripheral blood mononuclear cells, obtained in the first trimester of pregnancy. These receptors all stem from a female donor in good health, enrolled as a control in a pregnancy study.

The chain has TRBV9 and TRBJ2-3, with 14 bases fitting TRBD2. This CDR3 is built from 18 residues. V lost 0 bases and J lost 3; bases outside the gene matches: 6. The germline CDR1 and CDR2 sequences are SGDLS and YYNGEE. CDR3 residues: CASSVDPGLAGETDTQYF. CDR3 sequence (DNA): TGTGCCAGCAGCGTAGACCCGGGACTAGCGGGAGAAACAGATACGCAGTATTTT.

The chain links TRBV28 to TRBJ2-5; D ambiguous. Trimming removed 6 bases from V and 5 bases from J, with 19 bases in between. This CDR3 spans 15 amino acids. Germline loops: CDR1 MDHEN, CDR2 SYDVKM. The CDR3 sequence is CASRPLDKPKETQYF. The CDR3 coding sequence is TGTGCCAGCAGGCCTCTCGATAAGCCCAAGGAGACCCAGTACTTC.

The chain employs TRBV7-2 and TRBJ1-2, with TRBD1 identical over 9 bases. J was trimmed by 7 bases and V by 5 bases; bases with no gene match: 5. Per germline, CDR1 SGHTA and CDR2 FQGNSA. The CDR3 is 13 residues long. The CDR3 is CASSPQGAGGYTF. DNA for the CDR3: TGTGCCAGCAGCCCACAGGGGGCCGGTGGCTACACCTTC.

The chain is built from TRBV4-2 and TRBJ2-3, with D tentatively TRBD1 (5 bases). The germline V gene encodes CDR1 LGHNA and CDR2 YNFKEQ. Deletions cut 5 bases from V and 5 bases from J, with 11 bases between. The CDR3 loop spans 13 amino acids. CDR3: CASSDLGQDTQYF. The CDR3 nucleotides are TGTGCCAGCAGCGATCTTGGACAAGATACGCAGTATTTT.

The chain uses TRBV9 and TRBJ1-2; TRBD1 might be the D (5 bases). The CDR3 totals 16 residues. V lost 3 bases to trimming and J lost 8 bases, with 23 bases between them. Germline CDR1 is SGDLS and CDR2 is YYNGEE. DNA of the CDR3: TGTGCCAGCAGCGGGGCCCCCGGGACTTTCCTTTTCGGCTACACCTTC. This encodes CASSGAPGTFLFGYTF.

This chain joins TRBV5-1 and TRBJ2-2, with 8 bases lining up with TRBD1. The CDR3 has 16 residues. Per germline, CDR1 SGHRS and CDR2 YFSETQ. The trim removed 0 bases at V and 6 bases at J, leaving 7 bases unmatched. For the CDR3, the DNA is TGCGCCAGCAGCTTGGCGAGGACAGGGTCGGCCGGGGAGCTGTTTTTT. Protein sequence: CASSLARTGSAGELFF.

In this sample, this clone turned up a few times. In nucleotides, the CDR3 is TGTGCCAGCAGTGTAACCTCCGGGACAACAATAAAGCAGTTCTTC. Translation gives CASSVTSGTTIKQFF. V usage is TRBV25-1 and J usage is TRBJ2-1, with D tentatively TRBD1 (6 bases). The CDR3 is made up of 15 amino acids. CDR1 and CDR2 from the germline V gene are MGHDK and SYGVNS. V was clipped by 4 bases and J by 11 bases, with 21 bases between them.

This CDR3 is CATSSRGAVETQYF. CDR3 sequence (DNA): TGTGCCACCAGCAGCAGGGGGGCGGTTGAGACCCAGTACTTC. The chain recombines TRBV15 with TRBJ2-5, with a weak D call TRBD1 (7 bases). Trimming took off 3 bases at V and 5 bases at J, with 13 bases between the two ends. Germline CDR1 LNHNV, CDR2 YYDKDF (reference sequence). The CDR3 is 14 residues long.

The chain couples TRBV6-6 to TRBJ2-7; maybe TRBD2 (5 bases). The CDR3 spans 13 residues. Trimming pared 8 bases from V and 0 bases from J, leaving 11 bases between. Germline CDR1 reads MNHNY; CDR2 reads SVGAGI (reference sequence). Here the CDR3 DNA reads TGTGCCAGCTCGATCGGGGTCTCCTACGAGCAGTACTTC. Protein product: CASSIGVSYEQYF.

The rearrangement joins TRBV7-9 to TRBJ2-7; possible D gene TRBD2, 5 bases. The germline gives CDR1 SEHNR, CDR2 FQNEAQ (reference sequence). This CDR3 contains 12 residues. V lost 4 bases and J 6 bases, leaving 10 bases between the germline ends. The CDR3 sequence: CASSSEAREQYF. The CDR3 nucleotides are TGTGCCAGCAGCTCGGAGGCCCGCGAGCAGTACTTC.

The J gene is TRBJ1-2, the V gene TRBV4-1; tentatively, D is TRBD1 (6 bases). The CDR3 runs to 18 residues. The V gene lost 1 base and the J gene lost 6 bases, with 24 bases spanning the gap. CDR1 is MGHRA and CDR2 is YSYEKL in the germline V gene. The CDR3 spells CASSQGAGHQTQTHGYTF. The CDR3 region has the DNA TGCGCCAGCAGCCAAGGAGCGGGACACCAAACTCAAACCCATGGCTACACCTTC.

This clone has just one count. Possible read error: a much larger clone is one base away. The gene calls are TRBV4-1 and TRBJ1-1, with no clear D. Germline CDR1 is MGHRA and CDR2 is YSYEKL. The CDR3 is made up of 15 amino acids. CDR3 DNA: TGCGCCAACAGCCAAGATCTAATCATCGGCACTGAAGCTTTCTTT. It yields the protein CANSQDLIIGTEAFF.

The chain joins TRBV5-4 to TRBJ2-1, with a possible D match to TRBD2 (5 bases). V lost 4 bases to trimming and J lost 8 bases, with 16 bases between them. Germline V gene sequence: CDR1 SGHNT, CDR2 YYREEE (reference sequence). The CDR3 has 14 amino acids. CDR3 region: CASSRRAIGDEQFF. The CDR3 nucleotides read TGTGCCAGCAGCCGCCGGGCTATCGGGGATGAGCAGTTCTTC.

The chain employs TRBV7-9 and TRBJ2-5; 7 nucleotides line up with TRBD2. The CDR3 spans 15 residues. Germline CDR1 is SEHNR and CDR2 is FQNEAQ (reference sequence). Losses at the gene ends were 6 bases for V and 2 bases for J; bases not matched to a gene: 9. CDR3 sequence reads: CASSSWLAVQETQYF. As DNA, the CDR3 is TGTGCCAGCAGTTCCTGGCTAGCGGTGCAAGAGACCCAGTACTTC.

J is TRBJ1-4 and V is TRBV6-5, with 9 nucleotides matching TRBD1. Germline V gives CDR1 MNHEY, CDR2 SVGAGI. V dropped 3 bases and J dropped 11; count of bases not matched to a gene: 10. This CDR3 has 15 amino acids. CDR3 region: CASSYGDRDSTKLFF. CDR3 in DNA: TGTGCCAGCAGTTATGGGGACAGGGATTCGACGAAACTGTTTTTT.

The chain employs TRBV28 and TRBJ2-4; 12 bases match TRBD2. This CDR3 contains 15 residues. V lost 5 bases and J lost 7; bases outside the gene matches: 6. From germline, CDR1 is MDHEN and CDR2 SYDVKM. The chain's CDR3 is CASSIGTSGFNIQYF. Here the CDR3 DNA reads TGTGCCAGCAGTATAGGGACTAGCGGGTTTAACATTCAGTACTTC.

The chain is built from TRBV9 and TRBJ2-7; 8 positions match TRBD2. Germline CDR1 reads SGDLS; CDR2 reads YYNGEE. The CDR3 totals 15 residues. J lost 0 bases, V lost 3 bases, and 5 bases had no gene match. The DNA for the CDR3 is TGTGCCAGCAGCGCAATAGCGGGGTTCTCCTACGAGCAGTACTTC. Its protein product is CASSAIAGFSYEQYF.

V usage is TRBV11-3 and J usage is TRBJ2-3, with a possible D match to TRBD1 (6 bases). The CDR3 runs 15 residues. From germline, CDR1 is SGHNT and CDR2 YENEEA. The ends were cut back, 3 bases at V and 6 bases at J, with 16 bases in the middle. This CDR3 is CASSFGSGGADTQYF. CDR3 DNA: TGTGCCAGCAGCTTTGGTTCTGGGGGCGCGGATACGCAGTATTTT. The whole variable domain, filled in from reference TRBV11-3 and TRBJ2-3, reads EAGVVQSPRYKIIEKKQPVAFWCNPISGHNTLYWYLQNLGQGPELLIRYENEEAVDDSQLPKDRFSAERLKGVDSTLKIQPAELGDSAVYLCASSFGSGGADTQYFGPGTRLTVL.

The CDR3 sequence: CASSVVRSQETQYF. The CDR3 DNA follows: TGCGCCAGCAGCGTCGTGCGGAGTCAAGAGACCCAGTACTTC. This sequence joins TRBV5-1 and TRBJ2-5; D gene ambiguous. The CDR3 is 14 amino acids. CDR1 is SGHRS, CDR2 YFSETQ, per germline. Trimming took 4 bases from V and 2 from J, leaving 12 bases between them.

The CDR3 reads CASRGLAGVNEQYF. Here the CDR3 DNA reads TGTGCCAGCAGGGGACTAGCGGGAGTAAACGAGCAGTACTTC. The V gene is TRBV27, the J gene TRBJ2-7; TRBD2 matches 14 bases. Trimming at V came to 6 bases and at J to 5 bases, leaving 3 bases not matched to a gene. CDR3 size: 14 residues. Germline assignment: CDR1 MNHEY and CDR2 SMNVEV (reference sequence).

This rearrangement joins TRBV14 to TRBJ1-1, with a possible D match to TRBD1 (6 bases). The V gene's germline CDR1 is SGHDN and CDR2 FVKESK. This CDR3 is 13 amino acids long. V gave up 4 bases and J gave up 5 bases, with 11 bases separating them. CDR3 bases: TGTGCCAGCAGCCCAGGGGTGAGGACTGAAGCTTTCTTT. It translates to CASSPGVRTEAFF.

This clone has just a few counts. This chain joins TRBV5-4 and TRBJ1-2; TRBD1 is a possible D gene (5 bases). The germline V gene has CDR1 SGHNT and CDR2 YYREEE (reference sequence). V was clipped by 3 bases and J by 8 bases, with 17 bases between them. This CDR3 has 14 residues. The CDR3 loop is CASSSAGSSRGYTF. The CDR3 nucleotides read TGTGCCAGCAGCTCCGCAGGGTCCTCGAGGGGCTACACCTTC.

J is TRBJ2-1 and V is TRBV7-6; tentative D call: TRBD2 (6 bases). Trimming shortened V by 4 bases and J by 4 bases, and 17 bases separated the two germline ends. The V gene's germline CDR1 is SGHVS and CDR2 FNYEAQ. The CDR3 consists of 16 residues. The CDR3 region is CASSWRSSVGYNEQFF. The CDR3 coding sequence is TGTGCCAGCAGCTGGAGGTCTAGCGTCGGGTACAATGAGCAGTTCTTC.

DNA for the CDR3: TGTGCCAGCAGCTTAGTCGGGACATCGAATGAAAAACTGTTTTTT. Protein product: CASSLVGTSNEKLFF. This chain uses TRBV7-2 with TRBJ1-4; TRBD1 might be the D (6 bases). The ends were cut back, 1 base at V and 5 bases at J, with 11 bases in the middle. Germline lookup yields CDR1 SGHTA and CDR2 FQGNSA. This CDR3 contains 15 residues. Supplemented by reference TRBV7-2 and TRBJ1-4, the full variable domain reads GAGVSQSPSNKVTEKGKDVELRCDPISGHTALYWYRQSLGQGLEFLIYFQGNSAPDKSGLPSDRFSAERTGGSVSTLTIQRTQQEDSAVYLCASSLVGTSNEKLFFGSGTQLSVL.

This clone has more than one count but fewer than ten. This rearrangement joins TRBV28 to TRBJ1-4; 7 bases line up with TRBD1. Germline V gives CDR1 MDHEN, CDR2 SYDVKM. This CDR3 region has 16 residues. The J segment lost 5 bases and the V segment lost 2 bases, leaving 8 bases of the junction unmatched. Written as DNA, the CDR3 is TGTGCCAGCAGTTTAATGCGGTGGGACAGCAATGAAAAACTGTTTTTT. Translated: CASSLMRWDSNEKLFF.

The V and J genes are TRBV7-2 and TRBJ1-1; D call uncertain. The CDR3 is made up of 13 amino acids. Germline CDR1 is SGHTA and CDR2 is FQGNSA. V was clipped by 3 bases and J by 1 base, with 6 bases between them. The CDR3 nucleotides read TGTGCCAGCAGCTTCGTTCGGAACACTGAAGCTTTCTTT. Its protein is CASSFVRNTEAFF.

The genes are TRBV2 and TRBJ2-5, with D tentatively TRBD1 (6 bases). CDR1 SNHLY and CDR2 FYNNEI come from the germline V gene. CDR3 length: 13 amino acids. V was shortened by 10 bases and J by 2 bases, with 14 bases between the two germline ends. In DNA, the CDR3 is TGTGCCACCTCACAGGGATCACAAGAGACCCAGTACTTC. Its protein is CATSQGSQETQYF.

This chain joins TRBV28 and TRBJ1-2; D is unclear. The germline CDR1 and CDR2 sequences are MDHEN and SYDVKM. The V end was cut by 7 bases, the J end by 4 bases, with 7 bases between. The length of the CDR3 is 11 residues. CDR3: CASTSLYGYTF. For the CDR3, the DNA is TGTGCCAGCACGAGTCTCTATGGCTACACCTTC.

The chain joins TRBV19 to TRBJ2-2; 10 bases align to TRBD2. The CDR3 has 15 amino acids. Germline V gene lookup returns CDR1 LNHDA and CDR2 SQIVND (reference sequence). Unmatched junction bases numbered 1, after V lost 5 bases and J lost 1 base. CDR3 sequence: CASSRTSGNTGELFF. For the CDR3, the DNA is TGTGCCAGTAGTCGGACTAGCGGGAACACCGGGGAGCTGTTTTTT.

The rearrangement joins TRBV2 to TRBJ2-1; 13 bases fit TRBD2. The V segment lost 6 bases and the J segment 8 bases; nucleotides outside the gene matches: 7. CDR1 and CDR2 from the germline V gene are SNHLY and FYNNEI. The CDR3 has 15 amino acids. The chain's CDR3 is CASRPGLAGVDEQFF. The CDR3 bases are TGTGCCAGCAGACCCGGACTAGCGGGAGTTGATGAGCAGTTCTTC. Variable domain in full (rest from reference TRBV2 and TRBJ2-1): EPEVTQTPSHQVTQMGQEVILRCVPISNHLYFYWYRQILGQKVEFLVSFYNNEISEKSEIFDDQFSVERPDGSNFTLKIRSTKLEDSAMYFCASRPGLAGVDEQFFGPGTRLTVL.